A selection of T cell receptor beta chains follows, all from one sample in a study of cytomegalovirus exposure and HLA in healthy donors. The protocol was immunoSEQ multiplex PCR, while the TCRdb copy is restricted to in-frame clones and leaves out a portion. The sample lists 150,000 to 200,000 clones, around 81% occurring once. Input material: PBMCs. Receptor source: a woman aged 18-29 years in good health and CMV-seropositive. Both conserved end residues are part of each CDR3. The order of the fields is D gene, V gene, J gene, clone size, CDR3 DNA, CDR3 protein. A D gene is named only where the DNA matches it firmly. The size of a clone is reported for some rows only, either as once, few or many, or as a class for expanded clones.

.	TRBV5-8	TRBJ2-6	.	TGTGCCAGCAGCTCGGGATCCAACTCTGGGGCCAACGTCCTGACTTTC	CASSSGSNSGANVLTF
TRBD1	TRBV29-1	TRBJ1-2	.	TGCAGCGTTGGTGAGACAGGGGGTGGCTACACCTTC	CSVGETGGGYTF
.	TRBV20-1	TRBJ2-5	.	TGCAGTGCTCCACAGGGAGAGACCCAGTACTTC	CSAPQGETQYF
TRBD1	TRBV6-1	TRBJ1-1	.	TGTGCCAGCAGAAACAGGGGGATGAACACTGAAGCTTTCTTT	CASRNRGMNTEAFF
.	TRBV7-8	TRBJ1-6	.	TGTGCCAGCGGCATAGGTAGTGGTTCACCCCTCCACTTT	CASGIGSGSPLHF
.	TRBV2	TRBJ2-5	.	TGTGCCAGCGGGCCGTCGGAGACCCAGTACTTC	CASGPSETQYF
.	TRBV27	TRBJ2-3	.	TGTGCCAGCAGTTTAAGGGGACGCGGGACCGTGGAGACAGATACGCAGTATTTT	CASSLRGRGTVETDTQYF
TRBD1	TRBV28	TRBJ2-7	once	TGTGCCAGCAGTTTACCCCGGACAGGGGGCTATAGCGAGCAGTACTTC	CASSLPRTGGYSEQYF
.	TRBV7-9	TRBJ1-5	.	TGTGCCAGCAGCCTACTAGATCAGCCCCAGCATTTT	CASSLLDQPQHF
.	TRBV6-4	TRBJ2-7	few	TGTGCCAGCAGTGAAATCTGGGGCTCCAGCTCCTACGAGCAGTACTTC	CASSEIWGSSSYEQYF
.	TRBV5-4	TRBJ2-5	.	TGTGCCAGCAGCGTTACAGGGAGAGAGACCCAGTACTTC	CASSVTGRETQYF
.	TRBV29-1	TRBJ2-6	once	TGCAGCGTTGGCGCCTCTGGGGCCAACGTCCTGACTTTC	CSVGASGANVLTF
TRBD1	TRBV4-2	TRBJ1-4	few	TGTGCCAGCAGCCAATCCCGAACAGGGGTTGATGAAAAACTGTTTTTT	CASSQSRTGVDEKLFF
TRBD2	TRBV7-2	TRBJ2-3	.	TGTGCCAGCAGCTTAGTGCCAGCGGGAGAACCCACAGATACGCAGTATTTT	CASSLVPAGEPTDTQYF
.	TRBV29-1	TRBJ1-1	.	TGCAGCGTCGCTACCGGGACAACAAACACTGAAGCTTTCTTT	CSVATGTTNTEAFF
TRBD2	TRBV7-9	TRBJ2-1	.	TGTGCCAGCAGCGACCCGGGACTAGCGACCCTCAATGAGCAGTTCTTC	CASSDPGLATLNEQFF
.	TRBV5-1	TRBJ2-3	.	TGCGCCAGCCACAGCCAAGCCCTCCTTAATACGCAGTATTTT	CASHSQALLNTQYF
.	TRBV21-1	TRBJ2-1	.	TGTGCCAGCAGCAAAATTTTGGGTTTAGCGGGGAGGGTTTCCAATGAGCAGTTCTTC	CASSKILGLAGRVSNEQFF
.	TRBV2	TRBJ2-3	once	TGTGCCAGCAGTCGAGTCACGGATACGCAGTATTTT	CASSRVTDTQYF
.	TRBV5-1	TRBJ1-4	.	TGCGCCAGCAGCCCGGAGGGGACGGGGGAAAAACTGTTTTTT	CASSPEGTGEKLFF
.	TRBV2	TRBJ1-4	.	TGTGCCAGCAGGGGGTGGGCAGGGAAGGGCCTCGCAACTAATGAAAAACTGTTTTTT	CASRGWAGKGLATNEKLFF
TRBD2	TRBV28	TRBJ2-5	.	TGTGCCAGCAGTCCCAGCGGGGGGCGGCAAGAGACCCAGTACTTC	CASSPSGGRQETQYF
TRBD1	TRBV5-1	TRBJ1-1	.	TGCGCCAGCAGCTTTACTACAACAGGGGGCACTGAAGCTTTCTTT	CASSFTTTGGTEAFF
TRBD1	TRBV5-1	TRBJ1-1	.	TGCGCCAGCAGTATGGGGCAGGGGGACACTGAAGCTTTCTTT	CASSMGQGDTEAFF
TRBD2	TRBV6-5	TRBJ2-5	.	TGTGCCAGCAGTTACTCACTAGCGGGGTTCCGGGAGACCCAGTACTTC	CASSYSLAGFRETQYF
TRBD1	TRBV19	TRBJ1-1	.	TGTGCCAGTGGGGCAATTTCGGGACAGGGGCGGGGAACTGAAGCTTTCTTT	CASGAISGQGRGTEAFF
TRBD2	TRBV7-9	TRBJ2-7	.	TGTTCCAGCAGCTCCGGACTAGACTACGAGCAGTACTTC	CSSSSGLDYEQYF
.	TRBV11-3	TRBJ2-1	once	TGTGCCAGCAGCTTAGGGCCCTACAATGAGCAGTTCTTC	CASSLGPYNEQFF
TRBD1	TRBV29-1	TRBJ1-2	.	TGCAGCGTCGGGTGGGGACAGGGGGCTTGGGCCTATGGCTACACCTTC	CSVGWGQGAWAYGYTF